The present TCR beta chain was sequenced within a study of early T cells in non-severe SARS-CoV-2 infection. This clonotype was seen repeatedly, ten times or more. TCRdb re-analysed the 5' RACE reads in MiXCR, keeping a single row per CDR3 protein. The profile covers 45,000 to 75,000 distinct CDR3 sequences, with around 10% appearing a single time and 15% to 20% taken by the ten largest. Trimming at V came to 5 bases and at J to 8 bases, leaving 10 bases not matched to a gene. The CDR3 sequence is 14 residues long. Germline V lookup: CDR1 SGHTA, CDR2 FQGNSA. This TCR came from an adult who was a healthcare worker with PCR-confirmed SARS-CoV-2 infection or an uninfected control (not recorded which). This chain links TRBV7-2 with TRBJ1-2; 8 nucleotides align to TRBD1. Sequencing was done on a sample of whole blood. For the CDR3, the DNA is TGTGCCAGCAGCCCGAGACAGGGGATCGTGGGCTACACCTTC. Translation gives CASSPRQGIVGYTF.